A selection of T cell receptor beta chains follows, all from one sample in a study of cytomegalovirus exposure and HLA in healthy donors. Sequencing was performed with immunoSEQ multiplex PCR; in TCRdb, only in-frame clones are kept and a portion is missing. This table holds some 47,000 clones. The sample taken for sequencing was PBMCs. These receptors were taken from a woman in her thirties or forties in good health and CMV-seronegative. Each CDR3 is given without its conserved first and last residue.

j_call v_call cdr3_aa
TRBJ2-3 TRBV5-1 ASSIRTVDTDTQY
TRBJ1-2 TRBV5-1 ASSLVETGYGYT
TRBJ1-2 TRBV7-6 ASSSGTGNHYGYT
TRBJ2-5 TRBV4-1 ASSDGQRGETQY
TRBJ1-2 TRBV27 ASSDRGQYGYT
TRBJ1-1 TRBV19 ASSWRTGNTEAF
TRBJ2-7 TRBV9 ASSVQPSAYEQY
TRBJ2-3 TRBV29-1 SVGQGGFDTQY
TRBJ1-1 TRBV7-3 ASSLQLNTEAF
TRBJ2-7 TRBV5-7 ASRSPIAGGRYEQY
TRBJ1-1 TRBV7-8 ASSPLEGLEAF
TRBJ2-1 TRBV7-2 ASSPSWDILGEQF
TRBJ1-2 TRBV6-5 ASTPGRRGHYGYT
TRBJ1-2 TRBV11-2 ASSFTGTENYGYT
TRBJ1-1 TRBV5-1 ASSLAQTQGTEAF
TRBJ2-1 TRBV7-9 ASRRDRVGDNEQF
TRBJ1-5 TRBV7-2 ASSLVYNQPQH
TRBJ1-6 TRBV5-1 ASSLRAGDNSPLH
TRBJ1-6 TRBV9 ASSVVGQGNSPLH
TRBJ1-5 TRBV6-1 ASSEWGLHSNQPQH
TRBJ1-2 TRBV4-2 ASSQETGDGYT
TRBJ1-2 TRBV5-1 ASSPTGQAPRYGYT
TRBJ1-3 TRBV30 AWSSGGSRSGNTIY
TRBJ2-5 TRBV5-1 ASSFLGTSGRALKTQY
TRBJ1-3 TRBV20-1 SAYRADTIY
TRBJ2-7 TRBV7-2 ASSLGTASAYEQY
TRBJ2-7 TRBV5-4 ASSLVTSGGTYEQY
TRBJ1-2 TRBV19 AGQDRTGYT
TRBJ2-1 TRBV18 ASSPLAGRIYNEQF